The present entry profiles one TCR beta chain with its context. Its antigen is still unknown. The germline V gene has CDR1 SQVTM and CDR2 ANQGSEA. The CDR3 length is 14 residues. Trimming took 2 bases from V and 2 from J; bases not matched to a gene: 3. From the RT-PCR reads, TCRdb called clonotypes with MiXCR, one entry per CDR3 protein. The table lists roughly 170,000 distinct CDR3 sequences, roughly 8.7% of them singletons. This entry is derived from a study of response to subunit inactivated influenza vaccine. Whole-study findings and limits: The authors suggested that every seasonal influenza vaccination recruits few new T cells.

The rearrangement links TRBV29-1 to TRBJ1-3; 7 nucleotides line up with TRBD1. The source is a man over 45 who received an inactivated influenza vaccine. The sample consisted of non-naive T cells sorted from PBMCs, taken on the day of vaccination. CDR3 protein: CSVEWDRTGNTIYF. The CDR3 DNA is TGCAGCGTTGAATGGGACAGAACTGGAAACACCATATATTTT.